Shown below are 32 T cell receptor beta chains from a single sample sequenced in a study of T cell repertoires in cytomegalovirus infection. TCRdb reprocessed the reads via MiXCR and lists one record per CDR3 protein. The data contain roughly 190,000 distinct CDR3 sequences, roughly 9% of them singletons. The sequencing input was PBMCs. All receptors derive from a human donor in good health (CMV status not recorded). Some clones in this sample may be carry-over from other donors' samples.

This clonotype was recorded at least ten times. This chain joins TRBV5-5 and TRBJ1-1, with 8 bases fitting TRBD1. CDR1 is SGHKS and CDR2 is YYEKEE in the germline V gene (reference sequence). The CDR3 contains 15 residues. Losses at the gene ends were 5 bases for V and 2 bases for J; bases not matched to a gene: 8. In DNA, the CDR3 is TGTGCCAGCAGTTTCGCGGACAGGGCAAACACTGAAGCTTTCTTT. This sequence encodes CASSFADRANTEAFF.

The chain employs TRBV20-1 and TRBJ1-1; no definite D call. Germline-derived CDR1 and CDR2 are DFQATT and SNEGSKA (reference sequence). Deletions cut 7 bases from V and 4 bases from J, with 19 bases between. This CDR3 has 14 residues. The CDR3 spells CSVTRRNWPTEAFF. The CDR3 DNA reads TGCAGTGTGACCCGACGGAACTGGCCCACTGAAGCTTTCTTT.

This clonotype occurred many times. The genes are TRBV10-3 and TRBJ1-5; D unresolved. The V end lost 0 bases, the J end lost 2 bases, and 8 bases lay between the germline ends. The length of the CDR3 is 15 residues. The germline V gene has CDR1 ENHRY and CDR2 SYGVKD. The CDR3 nucleotides are TGTGCCATCAGTGAGTCTGGGGTCCGCAATCAGCCCCAGCATTTT. Its translation is CAISESGVRNQPQHF.

This clonotype has at least ten counts. The chain has TRBV28 and TRBJ1-3; 9 nucleotides match TRBD1. Germline CDR1 MDHEN, CDR2 SYDVKM. V shed 2 bases, J shed 1 base, and the junction held 3 bases outside the gene matches. The CDR3 has 16 residues. The CDR3 region has the DNA TGTGCCAGCAGTTTACGGGACAGGGTTTCTGGAAACACCATATATTTT. This gives the protein CASSLRDRVSGNTIYF.

There are many counts of this clonotype. The chain carries TRBV7-8 and TRBJ1-1; TRBD1 is a possible D gene (5 bases). Germline V gene lookup returns CDR1 SGHVS and CDR2 FQNEAQ. The CDR3 loop spans 14 amino acids. Trimming removed 0 bases at V and 4 bases at J, with 9 bases between. The CDR3 loop is CASSLAGDGTEAFF. As DNA, the CDR3 is TGTGCCAGCAGCTTAGCGGGGGATGGCACTGAAGCTTTCTTT.

At least ten counts were recorded for this clonotype. The chain links TRBV12-3 or TRBV12-4 to TRBJ2-6, with a weak D call TRBD1 (6 bases). V was clipped by 2 bases and J by 2 bases, with 7 bases between them. The CDR3 runs 15 residues. The CDR3 region has the DNA TGTGCCAGCAGTTTAAGGGGGACTGGGGCCAACGTCCTGACTTTC. Its protein product is CASSLRGTGANVLTF.

This clonotype was observed a few times. The V gene is TRBV4-3, the J gene TRBJ1-6, with D unresolved. V lost 4 bases and J lost 5, with 12 bases in between. Germline CDR1 LGHNA, CDR2 YSLEER. The CDR3 spans 15 residues. CDR3 in DNA: TGCGCCAGCAGCCCAAGGCGAAGTGATAATTCACCCCTCCACTTT. Its translation is CASSPRRSDNSPLHF.

This clonotype was seen more than once but under ten times. The V call is TRBV28, the J call TRBJ2-3; 11 bases agree with TRBD2. Germline CDR1 and CDR2: MDHEN and SYDVKM. V was pared by 1 base and J by 2 bases, with 2 bases of the junction left unmatched. The CDR3 is 16 amino acids. The CDR3 bases are TGTGCCAGCAGTTTATTAGCGGGGGGGTACACAGATACGCAGTATTTT. It encodes CASSLLAGGYTDTQYF.

V usage is TRBV5-4 and J usage is TRBJ2-5; tentatively, D is TRBD2 (7 bases). Germline V gene lookup returns CDR1 SGHNT and CDR2 YYREEE (reference sequence). This CDR3 has 15 amino acids. The V and J ends lost 4 bases and 4 bases respectively, with 17 bases between them. CDR3 amino acids: CASSASTGRGETQYF. For the CDR3, the DNA is TGTGCCAGCAGCGCGTCAACAGGGAGGGGAGAGACCCAGTACTTC.

This clonotype showed up many times. The gene calls are TRBV7-2 and TRBJ2-5, with D perhaps matching TRBD2 (5 bases). The germline CDR1 and CDR2 sequences are SGHTA and FQGNSA. Trimming took off 6 bases at V and 2 bases at J, with 13 bases between the two ends. CDR3 length: 14 amino acids. The chain's CDR3 is CASSTRGRQETQYF. In DNA, the CDR3 is TGTGCCAGCAGTACCCGAGGGAGACAAGAGACCCAGTACTTC.

This clonotype was recorded at least ten times. This chain connects TRBV6-2 or TRBV6-3 to TRBJ2-1; TRBD2 aligns across 10 bases. The length of the CDR3 is 19 residues. J was trimmed by 3 bases and V by 2 bases; bases with no gene match: 13. Germline CDR1 MNHEY, CDR2 SVGEGT. The CDR3 bases are TGTGCCAGCAGTTACGGGAGAGCGGGAGGGCGACCTCTCTACAATGAGCAGTTCTTC. Amino acids: CASSYGRAGGRPLYNEQFF.

This clonotype showed up many times. V and J are TRBV7-2 and TRBJ1-2, with TRBD1 matching over 7 bases. The ends lost 5 bases at V and 8 bases at J; junction bases unmatched: 8. Looked up from germline, CDR1 is SGHTA and CDR2 is FQGNSA. CDR3 length equals 13 residues. The CDR3 spells CASSLTGDHGYTF. The CDR3 bases are TGTGCCAGCAGCCTCACAGGGGATCACGGCTACACCTTC.

The chain carries TRBV19 and TRBJ1-5, with D possibly being TRBD1 (6 bases). CDR1 LNHDA and CDR2 SQIVND come from the germline V gene (reference sequence). Trimming stripped 11 bases from V and 11 bases from J, with 16 bases between. This CDR3 spans 11 amino acids. Written as DNA, the CDR3 is TGTGCCGCTGGGGGCGGGGGGGCCCAGCATTTT. This codes for CAAGGGGAQHF.

This clonotype was detected ten times or more. J is TRBJ2-7 and V is TRBV29-1, with 7 bases fitting TRBD2. V lost 7 bases and J lost 3; bases outside the gene matches: 6. The length of the CDR3 is 12 residues. In germline, CDR1 is SQVTM, CDR2 ANQGSEA. The CDR3 loop is CSATTSSYEQYF. In nucleotides, the CDR3 is TGCAGCGCCACGACTAGCAGCTACGAGCAGTACTTC.

This clonotype was detected ten times or more. The gene calls are TRBV7-6 and TRBJ1-1; D is ambiguous. Deletions cut 5 bases from V and 1 base from J, with 17 bases between. The length of the CDR3 is 16 residues. CDR1 and CDR2 (germline): SGHVS, FNYEAQ. This CDR3 is CASSRLPSGKNTEAFF. The DNA for the CDR3 is TGTGCCAGCAGCCGCCTACCTAGTGGGAAGAACACTGAAGCTTTCTTT.

This clonotype was observed many times. The chain recombines TRBV7-2 with TRBJ2-3; D not resolved. The CDR3 is 15 residues long. Trimming removed 1 base from V and 3 bases from J, with 11 bases in between. Germline-derived CDR1 and CDR2 are SGHTA and FQGNSA. The CDR3 DNA reads TGTGCCAGCAGCTTAGGTCCCATAGGAACAGATACGCAGTATTTT. This codes for CASSLGPIGTDTQYF.

This clonotype showed up many times. This sequence joins TRBV19 and TRBJ1-1; possible D gene TRBD1, 5 bases. This CDR3 spans 13 amino acids. Per germline, CDR1 LNHDA and CDR2 SQIVND (reference sequence). V was shortened by 9 bases and J by 4 bases, with 15 bases between the two germline ends. This chain's CDR3 is CASSHMGGTEAFF. In DNA, the CDR3 is TGTGCCAGCTCCCATATGGGGGGCACTGAAGCTTTCTTT.

Many counts were recorded for this clonotype. The chain combines TRBV12-3 or TRBV12-4 with TRBJ2-5; D remains ambiguous. The germline V and J ends were trimmed by 3 bases and 2 bases, with 13 bases remaining between them. The CDR3 runs to 15 residues. Here the CDR3 DNA reads TGTGCCAGCAGTTTGGCACACACAAGACAAGAGACCCAGTACTTC. As protein: CASSLAHTRQETQYF.

Ten or more counts support this clonotype. The chain links TRBV7-2 to TRBJ2-7; D is possibly TRBD1 or TRBD2 (5 bases each). Germline V lookup: CDR1 SGHTA, CDR2 FQGNSA. Trimming cost V 3 bases and J 6 bases, with 18 bases left between them. This CDR3 spans 15 amino acids. DNA of the CDR3: TGTGCCAGCAGCTTCGGGACCGCCCAAGTGGGCGAGCAGTACTTC. Its protein product is CASSFGTAQVGEQYF.

This clonotype was picked up many times. This rearrangement joins TRBV6-2 or TRBV6-3 to TRBJ2-3; no reliable D call. Germline CDR1 reads MNHEY; CDR2 reads SVGEGT. This CDR3 has 17 amino acids. The ends were cut back, 8 bases at V and 3 bases at J, with 24 bases in the middle. This CDR3 is CASSTPGFGRATDTQYF. Written as DNA, the CDR3 is TGTGCCAGCTCTACCCCCGGGTTCGGACGGGCAACAGATACGCAGTATTTT.

There are many counts of this clonotype. V gene TRBV6-2 or TRBV6-3 combines with J gene TRBJ2-1; 10 bases are a match to TRBD2. J gave up 7 bases and V 6 bases, and 6 bases lay outside the gene matches. The CDR3 consists of 14 residues. CDR1 and CDR2 from the germline V gene are MNHEY and SVGEGT. CDR3 in DNA: TGTGCCAGCAGGCCTAGCGGGAGCTGGAATGAGCAGTTCTTC. Translated: CASRPSGSWNEQFF.

This clonotype was seen a handful of times. The genes are TRBV20-1 and TRBJ1-1, with a weak D call TRBD1 (5 bases). V lost 6 bases and J 3 bases, leaving 14 bases between the germline ends. Germline CDR1 DFQATT, CDR2 SNEGSKA (reference sequence). The CDR3 is 13 residues long. CDR3 bases: TGCAGTGCCTCCCTGGGGGGTTACACTGAAGCTTTCTTT. It encodes CSASLGGYTEAFF.

This clonotype was seen a handful of times. The chain's CDR3 is CASSYRSGGLDNEQFF. The CDR3, as DNA: TGTGCCAGCAGTTACCGCAGCGGTGGATTAGACAATGAGCAGTTCTTC. The chain has TRBV6-2 or TRBV6-3 and TRBJ2-1; maybe TRBD2 (5 bases). The CDR3 covers 16 residues. Germline V gene lookup returns CDR1 MNHEY and CDR2 SVGEGT. V was shortened by 2 bases and J by 5 bases, with 16 bases between the two germline ends.

This clonotype has just a few counts. The chain joins TRBV20-1 to TRBJ2-7; the match to TRBD2 covers 11 bases. The germline V gene has CDR1 DFQATT and CDR2 SNEGSKA (reference sequence). V lost 4 bases to trimming and J lost 4 bases; unmatched junction nucleotides: 6. This CDR3 is built from 14 residues. CDR3 in DNA: TGCAGTGCTACACGACTAGCGGGACTTTACGAGCAGTACTTC. Translating gives CSATRLAGLYEQYF.

The chain couples TRBV9 to TRBJ2-7; no definite D call. CDR1 SGDLS and CDR2 YYNGEE come from the germline V gene. There are 14 residues in the CDR3. V was cut by 0 bases and J by 2 bases, with 9 bases left in between. DNA of the CDR3: TGTGCCAGCAGCGTAGCGGCGTCTCCCTACGAGCAGTACTTC. It encodes CASSVAASPYEQYF. The variable domain in full, with the rest retrieved from reference TRBV9 and TRBJ2-7, is DSGVTQTPKHLITATGQRVTLRCSPRSGDLSVYWYQQSLDQGLQFLIQYYNGEERAKGNILERFSAQQFPDLHSELNLSSLELGDSALYFCASSVAASPYEQYFGPGTRLTVT.

This clonotype was detected a few times. The chain carries TRBV20-1 and TRBJ2-3, with 8 positions matching TRBD1. This CDR3 comprises 15 residues. Germline V gene data show CDR1 as DFQATT and CDR2 as SNEGSKA (reference sequence). Losses at the gene ends were 5 bases for V and 3 bases for J; bases not matched to a gene: 10. CDR3 in amino acids: CSASNQGALTDTQYF. CDR3 in DNA: TGCAGTGCTTCAAACCAGGGGGCCTTAACAGATACGCAGTATTTT.

There are many counts of this clonotype. The genes are TRBV4-3 and TRBJ1-2; D unclear. V lost 1 base and J 4 bases, leaving 13 bases between the germline ends. Looked up from germline, CDR1 is LGHNA and CDR2 is YSLEER. This CDR3 is 15 amino acids long. The CDR3 spells CASSQGADSSYGYTF. CDR3 DNA: TGCGCCAGCAGCCAAGGGGCTGATTCTTCCTATGGCTACACCTTC.

This clonotype was recorded at least ten times. This chain connects TRBV6-2 or TRBV6-3 to TRBJ2-5, with 9 bases matching TRBD1. Germline V gene lookup returns CDR1 MNHEY and CDR2 SVGEGT. V was clipped by 6 bases and J by 1 base; unmatched bases: 9. The CDR3 contains 16 residues. CDR3 region: CASSTGTGLRQETQYF. As DNA, the CDR3 is TGTGCCAGCAGCACCGGGACAGGGCTTCGCCAAGAGACCCAGTACTTC.

This clonotype came up a few times. The CDR3 reads CASSLWFRGNTEAFF. CDR3 DNA: TGTGCCAGCAGTTTATGGTTTCGCGGGAACACTGAAGCTTTCTTT. This rearrangement joins TRBV28 to TRBJ1-1; no clear D. Trimming took 0 bases from V and 1 from J, leaving 9 bases between them. From germline, CDR1 is MDHEN and CDR2 SYDVKM. The length of the CDR3 is 15 residues.

There are many counts of this clonotype. The chain carries TRBV29-1 and TRBJ1-2; TRBD1 agrees at 9 bases. CDR3 length: 13 residues. V trimming: 6 bases; J trimming: 5 bases; junction bases outside the gene matches: 7. The germline gives CDR1 SQVTM, CDR2 ANQGSEA. The CDR3 DNA sequence: TGCAGCGTCAGGGACAGGGTCCAATATGGCTACACCTTC. Its translation is CSVRDRVQYGYTF.

The sample holds a few counts of this clonotype. This chain uses TRBV12-5 with TRBJ2-1; 7 nucleotides line up with TRBD2. V lost 7 bases to trimming and J lost 0 bases; unmatched junction nucleotides: 6. CDR3 length: 15 residues. From germline, CDR1 is LGHNT and CDR2 FRNRAP. The CDR3 loop is CASAPSGTSYNEQFF. CDR3 bases: TGTGCTAGTGCTCCTAGCGGTACCTCCTACAATGAGCAGTTCTTC.

This clonotype has just a few counts. V is TRBV30 and J is TRBJ1-3; D is unresolved. Trimming took off 3 bases at V and 2 bases at J, with 14 bases between the two ends. This CDR3 has 15 amino acids. CDR1 is GTSNPN, CDR2 SVGIG, per germline (reference sequence). CDR3 amino acids: CAWSSAKKTGNTIYF. The CDR3 nucleotides are TGTGCCTGGAGCTCCGCGAAGAAGACTGGAAACACCATATATTTT.